This entry is about one TCR beta chain. Compared with germline, one end of the junction differs, possibly owing to a read error. Some clones are missing from TCRdb's copy, which holds only in-frame ones; the method was immunoSEQ multiplex PCR. The sample shows approximately 300,000 clones, roughly 89% of them seen only once. The germline V gene encodes CDR1 MGHRA and CDR2 YSYEKL. There are 14 residues in the CDR3. The sample comes from a study of blood T cell repertoires in COVID-19. Whole-study context: PBMCs, B-cell-depleted T cells, or T cells were the source of the cDNA or gDNA that made up the material.

The TCR sequence derives from a woman aged 30 to 39 who had recovered from COVID-19. The sequencing input was PBMCs or T cells enriched from blood (not recorded which). This chain uses TRBV4-1 with TRBJ2-3, with a tentative D call TRBD2 (6 bases). In DNA form, the CDR3 reads TGCGCCAGCAGCCAAGATGGGATAGCGGCCCGTCCAGGTTTT. Amino acid sequence: CASSQDGIAARPGF.